This entry lists 30 T cell receptor beta chains sequenced from one sample in a study of blood T cell repertoires in COVID-19. The assay was immunoSEQ multiplex PCR, and TCRdb's table has in-frame clones only and misses some. Of some 33,000 clones in the sample, approximately 85% were seen once. What was sequenced was peripheral blood. Receptors were obtained from a man aged 60 to 69 with active COVID-19.

The genes are TRBV7-9 and TRBJ1-3; TRBD1 matches at 11 bases. J gave up 3 bases and V 5 bases, and 6 bases lay outside the gene matches. The germline CDR1 and CDR2 sequences are SEHNR and FQNEAQ (reference sequence). This CDR3 comprises 16 residues. The CDR3 sequence is CASSPGQGARGNTIYF. CDR3 coding DNA: TGTGCCAGCAGCCCAGGACAGGGGGCGCGTGGAAACACCATATATTTT.

The CDR3 here is CASSGTSGRKSRNEQFF. The CDR3 DNA reads TGTGCCAGTTCCGGGACTAGCGGGAGAAAAAGTCGGAATGAGCAGTTCTTC. V and J are TRBV19 and TRBJ2-1, with 14 bases aligning to TRBD2. CDR1 LNHDA and CDR2 SQIVND come from the germline V gene (reference sequence). The CDR3 contains 17 residues. The ends lost 8 bases at V and 7 bases at J; junction bases unmatched: 13.

J is TRBJ1-1 and V is TRBV3-1 (or the pseudogene TRBV3-2); D gene unclear. V was shortened by 6 bases and J by 1 base, with 9 bases between the two germline ends. This CDR3 region has 13 residues. CDR1 LGHDT and CDR2 YNNKEL come from the germline V gene (reference sequence). CDR3 DNA sequence: TGTGCCAGCAGGATTCAGGAGAACACTGAAGCTTTCTTT. Encoded protein: CASRIQENTEAFF.

The chain carries TRBV7-9 and TRBJ1-4; D unclear. The germline V and J ends were trimmed by 6 bases and 1 base, with 6 bases remaining between them. This CDR3 is built from 13 residues. The germline gives CDR1 SEHNR, CDR2 FQNEAQ (reference sequence). CDR3 sequence reads: CASSPGTNEKLFF. CDR3 nucleotides: TGTGCCAGCAGTCCAGGAACTAATGAAAAACTGTTTTTT. Looking up the rest from reference TRBV7-9 and TRBJ1-4 gives the full variable domain: DTGVSQNPRHKITKRGQNVTFRCDPISEHNRLYWYRQTLGQGPEFLTYFQNEAQLEKSRLLSDRFSAERPKGSFSTLEIQRTEQGDSAMYLCASSPGTNEKLFFGSGTQLSVL.

This chain links TRBV5-4 with TRBJ1-2; 7 nucleotides align to TRBD1. With 3 bases clipped from V and 8 bases from J, the junction kept 7 bases outside the gene matches. Germline assignment: CDR1 SGHNT and CDR2 YYREEE (reference sequence). The CDR3 length is 13 residues. The CDR3 DNA is TGTGCCAGCAGCTCGTACAGGGGTCAGGGCTACACCTTC. Translating gives CASSSYRGQGYTF.

The chain couples TRBV6-6 to TRBJ1-5; D remains ambiguous. The CDR3 consists of 13 residues. V gave up 0 bases and J gave up 4 bases, with 4 bases separating them. CDR1 is MNHNY, CDR2 SVGAGI, per germline (reference sequence). This chain's CDR3 is CASSYSKNQPQHF. In DNA form, the CDR3 reads TGTGCCAGCAGTTACTCTAAAAATCAGCCCCAGCATTTT.

This chain connects TRBV28 to TRBJ1-4; D remains ambiguous. CDR1 is MDHEN and CDR2 is SYDVKM in the germline V gene. CDR3 length equals 14 residues. V gave up 5 bases and J gave up 5 bases, with 12 bases separating them. The CDR3 spells CASSGPLGNEKLFF. CDR3 in DNA: TGTGCCAGCAGTGGTCCCCTAGGCAATGAAAAACTGTTTTTT.

V gene TRBV28 combines with J gene TRBJ2-1; 7 nucleotides line up with TRBD2. Germline assignment: CDR1 MDHEN and CDR2 SYDVKM. The CDR3 runs to 14 residues. Trimming at V came to 5 bases and at J to 3 bases, leaving 4 bases not matched to a gene. The CDR3 sequence: CASSQRTSYNEQFF. CDR3 coding DNA: TGTGCCAGCAGTCAACGGACTAGCTACAATGAGCAGTTCTTC.

In this sample, this clone turned up a few times. V gene TRBV11-1 combines with J gene TRBJ2-3; TRBD2 matches at 10 bases. The ends lost 6 bases at V and 2 bases at J; junction bases unmatched: 8. The CDR3 covers 16 residues. In germline, CDR1 is SGHAT, CDR2 FQDESV (reference sequence). CDR3 amino acids: CASRSAGTSDTDTQYF. The CDR3 DNA follows: TGTGCCAGCAGATCGGCAGGGACTAGCGACACAGATACGCAGTATTTT. The entire variable domain, with the rest obtained from reference TRBV11-1 and TRBJ2-3, is as follows: EAEVAQSPRYKITEKSQAVAFWCDPISGHATLYWYRQILGQGPELLVQFQDESVVDDSQLPKDRFSAERLKGVDSTLKIQPAELGDSAMYLCASRSAGTSDTDTQYFGPGTRLTVL.

The chain joins TRBV19 to TRBJ2-7, with a tentative D call TRBD2 (6 bases). V gave up 2 bases and J gave up 6 bases, with 14 bases separating them. CDR1 and CDR2 (germline): LNHDA, SQIVND (reference sequence). The CDR3 runs to 14 residues. The DNA of the CDR3 is TGTGCCAGTAGTATAAAGGTAGGAGGGGTCGAGCAGTACTTC. As protein: CASSIKVGGVEQYF. Based on the CDR3 plus reference TRBV19 and TRBJ2-7, the full variable domain is DGGITQSPKYLFRKEGQNVTLSCEQNLNHDAMYWYRQDPGQGLRLIYYSQIVNDFQKGDIAEGYSVSREKKESFPLTVTSAQKNPTAFYLCASSIKVGGVEQYFGPGTRLTVT.

The V call is TRBV6-5, the J call TRBJ2-7, with TRBD2 matching 9 bases. Losses at the gene ends were 6 bases for V and 7 bases for J; bases not matched to a gene: 13. The CDR3 runs to 15 residues. CDR1 MNHEY and CDR2 SVGAGI come from the germline V gene. CDR3 amino acids: CASSRIPGLAREQYF. CDR3 in DNA: TGTGCCAGCAGCCGCATACCCGGACTAGCGAGGGAGCAGTACTTC.

The chain joins TRBV4-1 to TRBJ2-7; D unclear. Trimming removed 9 bases from V and 5 bases from J, with 5 bases in between. In germline, CDR1 is MGHRA, CDR2 YSYEKL. This CDR3 is built from 9 residues. This CDR3 reads CASSNEQYF. For the CDR3, the DNA is TGCGCCAGTAGTAACGAGCAGTACTTC.

J is TRBJ2-2 and V is TRBV11-2, with 9 bases that match TRBD2. V dropped 1 base and J dropped 2; count of bases not matched to a gene: 2. From germline, CDR1 is SGHAT and CDR2 FQNNGV. CDR3 length: 16 amino acids. The CDR3: CASSLGGLANTGELFF. For the CDR3, the DNA is TGTGCCAGCAGCTTAGGGGGACTAGCAAACACCGGGGAGCTGTTTTTT.

The rearrangement links TRBV5-4 to TRBJ2-1, with 11 bases lining up with TRBD2. With 4 bases clipped from V and 4 bases from J, the junction kept 4 bases outside the gene matches. Looked up from germline, CDR1 is SGHNT and CDR2 is YYREEE (reference sequence). The CDR3 is 15 residues long. The CDR3 bases are TGTGCCAGCAGCGCCGGGACTAGCGGTTACAATGAGCAGTTCTTC. Amino acids: CASSAGTSGYNEQFF.

V and J are TRBV10-1 and TRBJ2-3; TRBD2 is a possible D gene (6 bases). Germline-derived CDR1 and CDR2 are WNHNN and SYGVQD (reference sequence). Trimming shortened V by 0 bases and J by 4 bases, and 11 bases separated the two germline ends. This CDR3 has 15 residues. The CDR3 here is CASSESSPGADTQYF. In nucleotides, the CDR3 is TGCGCCAGCAGTGAGTCGAGTCCGGGAGCAGATACGCAGTATTTT.

V gene TRBV5-1 combines with J gene TRBJ2-3; maybe TRBD1 (5 bases). The CDR3 length is 12 residues. Germline values: CDR1 SGHRS, CDR2 YFSETQ. Trimming took off 5 bases at V and 4 bases at J, with 8 bases between the two ends. The CDR3 DNA reads TGCGCCAGCAGAGACAGCGCAGATACGCAGTATTTT. It codes for CASRDSADTQYF.

This clone was observed a few times. The chain recombines TRBV9 with TRBJ2-1; 14 nucleotides match TRBD2. The trim removed 4 bases at V and 7 bases at J, leaving 4 bases unmatched. There are 15 residues in the CDR3. Germline CDR1 SGDLS, CDR2 YYNGEE. CDR3 coding DNA: TGTGCCAGCAGCTGGACTAGCGGGGGGCTGAATGAGCAGTTCTTC. This codes for CASSWTSGGLNEQFF.

The rearrangement joins TRBV5-1 to TRBJ2-5; TRBD2 aligns across 7 bases. J gave up 2 bases and V 7 bases, and 14 bases lay outside the gene matches. The CDR3 covers 16 residues. Germline V gene data show CDR1 as SGHRS and CDR2 as YFSETQ. The CDR3 loop reads CASRLGGSRGQETQYF. DNA for the CDR3: TGCGCCAGCCGTCTTGGCGGGAGCCGGGGTCAAGAGACCCAGTACTTC.

This chain links TRBV6-5 with TRBJ1-5; 7 bases agree with TRBD1. This CDR3 has 14 amino acids. The V and J ends lost 7 bases and 1 base, in that order; junction bases with no gene match: 4. Germline values: CDR1 MNHEY, CDR2 SVGAGI. CDR3 sequence: CASNPTGSNQPQHF. CDR3 coding DNA: TGTGCCAGCAACCCGACAGGGAGCAATCAGCCCCAGCATTTT.

V and J are TRBV30 and TRBJ2-1, with 13 nucleotides matching TRBD2. Germline values: CDR1 GTSNPN, CDR2 SVGIG (reference sequence). The length of the CDR3 is 17 residues. Losses at the gene ends were 0 bases for V and 6 bases for J; bases not matched to a gene: 8. DNA for the CDR3: TGTGCCTGGAGTGTTGGACTAGCGGGAGCTTCCGGCAATGAGCAGTTCTTC. It translates to CAWSVGLAGASGNEQFF. The full variable domain, its missing parts supplied by reference TRBV30 and TRBJ2-1, is SQTIHQWPATLVQPVGSPLSLECTVEGTSNPNLYWYRQAAGRGLQLLFYSVGIGQISSEVPQNLSASRPQDRQFILSSKKLLLSDSGFYLCAWSVGLAGASGNEQFFGPGTRLTVL.

This chain uses TRBV5-1 with TRBJ2-1, with 7 bases fitting TRBD2. After removal of 5 bases from V and 1 base from J, the junction contained 12 bases not matched to a gene. CDR1 is SGHRS and CDR2 is YFSETQ in the germline V gene. This CDR3 is 17 amino acids long. The CDR3 nucleotides read TGCGCCAGCAGACGCACGGTGGGAGGGGCTTCCTACAATGAGCAGTTCTTC. Protein product: CASRRTVGGASYNEQFF.

The CDR3, as DNA: TGTGCCAGCAGCTTAGCCGGGGACAGGGCCGATAGCAATCAGCCCCAGCATTTT. Amino acids: CASSLAGDRADSNQPQHF. This rearrangement joins TRBV7-8 to TRBJ1-5; 9 bases fit TRBD1. This CDR3 comprises 18 residues. CDR1 and CDR2 from the germline V gene are SGHVS and FQNEAQ. Trimming cost V 0 bases and J 0 bases; bases outside gene matches: 6.

This clone has only a few counts. The chain carries TRBV19 and TRBJ1-5, with D possibly being TRBD1 (5 bases). This CDR3 spans 16 amino acids. The germline V and J ends were trimmed by 3 bases and 0 bases, with 12 bases remaining between them. CDR1 is LNHDA, CDR2 SQIVND, per germline (reference sequence). The CDR3 spells CASSIRVGNSNQPQHF. As DNA, the CDR3 is TGTGCCAGTAGTATCAGGGTAGGTAATAGCAATCAGCCCCAGCATTTT.

The chain uses TRBV11-3 and TRBJ2-1, with TRBD2 matching over 9 bases. The germline V gene has CDR1 SGHNT and CDR2 YENEEA. The CDR3 has 16 amino acids. Trimming took 5 bases from V and 6 from J; bases not matched to a gene: 11. The chain's CDR3 is CASSPRGSGGGNEQFF. For the CDR3, the DNA is TGTGCCAGCAGCCCCCGAGGTAGCGGGGGAGGCAATGAGCAGTTCTTC.

V is TRBV7-2 and J is TRBJ2-7; possible D gene TRBD2, 6 bases. This CDR3 spans 15 amino acids. Trimming left V 5 bases short and J 9 bases short, with 23 bases between. Germline assignment: CDR1 SGHTA and CDR2 FQGNSA. CDR3: CASSPSRRGVGRQYF. The CDR3 region has the DNA TGTGCCAGCAGCCCCAGCCGGCGGGGCGTTGGAAGGCAGTACTTC.

The CDR3 DNA sequence: TGTGCCAGCAGCCTAACGAAGGGACTTGGGGACACTGAAGCTTTCTTT. Translated: CASSLTKGLGDTEAFF. The V call is TRBV11-2, the J call TRBJ1-1, with D possibly being TRBD1 (5 bases). CDR1 is SGHAT, CDR2 FQNNGV, per germline. Trimming cost V 5 bases and J 3 bases, with 19 bases left between them. The CDR3 is 16 residues long.

The chain employs TRBV27 and TRBJ2-3; TRBD2 aligns across 8 bases. In germline, CDR1 is MNHEY, CDR2 SMNVEV (reference sequence). Trimming at V came to 6 bases and at J to 0 bases, leaving 8 bases not matched to a gene. The CDR3 has 16 residues. CDR3 nucleotides: TGTGCCAGCAGCTTTCGGGCTAGCGGGAGCACAGATACGCAGTATTTT. It specifies CASSFRASGSTDTQYF.

The V gene is TRBV5-1, the J gene TRBJ2-3; 8 bases are a match to TRBD2. Trimming took 3 bases from V and 5 from J; bases not matched to a gene: 8. Germline V gene sequence: CDR1 SGHRS, CDR2 YFSETQ. This CDR3 comprises 15 residues. CDR3 nucleotide sequence: TGCGCCAGCAGCTCCGGGACTAGAAGTGTAGATACGCAGTATTTT. It is translated as CASSSGTRSVDTQYF. Filled out from reference TRBV5-1 and TRBJ2-3, the complete variable domain reads KAGVTQTPRYLIKTRGQQVTLSCSPISGHRSVSWYQQTPGQGLQFLFEYFSETQRNKGNFPGRFSGRQFSNSRSEMNVSTLELGDSALYLCASSSGTRSVDTQYFGPGTRLTVL.

This chain joins TRBV7-9 and TRBJ2-7; D not resolved. V gave up 2 bases and J gave up 5 bases, with 13 bases separating them. CDR1 and CDR2 from the germline V gene are SEHNR and FQNEAQ (reference sequence). The CDR3 loop spans 14 amino acids. CDR3 in amino acids: CASSLLAGRNEQYF. The DNA for the CDR3 is TGTGCCAGCAGCTTATTGGCAGGTCGGAACGAGCAGTACTTC.

V and J are TRBV6-6 and TRBJ2-3; maybe TRBD1 (6 bases). This CDR3 region has 13 residues. The ends were cut back, 6 bases at V and 6 bases at J, with 13 bases in the middle. Germline V lookup: CDR1 MNHNY, CDR2 SVGAGI (reference sequence). The CDR3 reads CASRSWGQDTQYF. CDR3 sequence (DNA): TGTGCCAGCAGGAGTTGGGGGCAGGATACGCAGTATTTT.